Listed below are T cell receptor beta chains from one sample, sequenced in a study of T-cell memory formation after mild COVID-19. TCRdb processed the 5' RACE reads anew with MiXCR; each CDR3 protein has one entry. In the table there are about 290,000 distinct CDR3 sequences, 15% to 20% of which are singletons. The sequenced material came from PBMCs or a T cell subset sorted from them (not recorded which). The receptors originated from a man aged 18 to 29 who had mild COVID-19 (a few samples of this study predate the infection). Cell type and time point are not known. Each CDR3 is given with its conserved first and last residue. Each record gives: CDR3 length, D gene, J gene, clone size, V gene, CDR3 DNA, CDR3 protein. D genes are given only for firm matches. The size field is filled for only some rows; it gives once, few, many or a size class.

>14|NA|TRBJ2-2|NA|TRBV18
TGTGCCAGCTCACCACTTCAGGGTCTCGGGGAGCTGTTTTTT
CASSPLQGLGELFF
>15|NA|TRBJ2-3|few|TRBV11-2
TGTGCCAGCAGCTCCCGGACACCGAACACAGATACGCAGTATTTT
CASSSRTPNTDTQYF
>13|TRBD1|TRBJ1-5|NA|TRBV19
TGTGCCAGTTCGGACAGGCACAATCAGCCCCAGCATTTT
CASSDRHNQPQHF
>16|TRBD1|TRBJ2-1|few|TRBV5-1
TGCGCCAGCAGCTTGTTCGGGACAGGGAATTTCGATGAGCAGTTCTTC
CASSLFGTGNFDEQFF
>14|NA|TRBJ2-7|NA|TRBV3-1
TGTGCCAGCAGCCAAGCTAGTAATTCCCACGAGCAGTACTTC
CASSQASNSHEQYF
>15|NA|TRBJ1-6|NA|TRBV7-2
TGTGCCAGCAGTTCAGGACGGGGGCCCAGATCACCCCTCCACTTT
CASSSGRGPRSPLHF
>11|NA|TRBJ1-1|few|TRBV6-5
TGTGCCAGCAGTAACGGACTCCTGGCTTTCTTT
CASSNGLLAFF
>20|TRBD2|TRBJ2-3|many|TRBV9
TGTGCCAGCAGCGTAACCCTGGGGGGAGGGGCGCCTTATTACACAGATACGCAGTATTTT
CASSVTLGGGAPYYTDTQYF
>14|TRBD1|TRBJ1-2|NA|TRBV6-2/TRBV6-3
TGTGCCAGCAGTTCTACGACAGGGTTTGATGGCTACACCTTC
CASSSTTGFDGYTF
>12|NA|TRBJ1-5|few|TRBV20-1
TGCAGTGCTAGCACACAGAATCAGCCCCAGCATTTT
CSASTQNQPQHF
>15|TRBD1|TRBJ1-4|many|TRBV9
TGTGCCAGCAGCCCCAGGGGGAGGGATAATGAAAAACTGTTTTTT
CASSPRGRDNEKLFF
>15|NA|TRBJ1-1|NA|TRBV4-3
TGCGCCAGCAGCCAAGAAACAGGGAGGGGGACTGAAGCTTTCTTT
CASSQETGRGTEAFF
>15|TRBD2|TRBJ2-5|many|TRBV6-5
TGTGCCAGCAGTCCTATCACTAGCGTAGAAGAGACCCAGTACTTC
CASSPITSVEETQYF
>15|NA|TRBJ1-1|NA|TRBV5-1
TGCGCCAGCAGTCCCGGGGGTCCCGAGAACACTGAAGCTTTCTTT
CASSPGGPENTEAFF
>16|NA|TRBJ1-3|few|TRBV4-3
TGCGCCAGCAGCCAAGATCGTGACAACTCTGGAAACACCATATATTTT
CASSQDRDNSGNTIYF
>15|TRBD1|TRBJ1-4|NA|TRBV5-1
TGCGCCAGCAGCTCGCAGGGGGCGTCTAATGAAAAACTGTTTTTT
CASSSQGASNEKLFF
>16|TRBD2|TRBJ2-7|few|TRBV20-1
TGCAGTGCTAGAGATAAAACAGGCGGGAGCTCCTACGAGCAGTACTTC
CSARDKTGGSSYEQYF
>17|NA|TRBJ1-5|NA|TRBV4-2
TGTGCCAGCAGCCAAGCCCCATATTACAGGGACAATCAGCCCCAGCATTTT
CASSQAPYYRDNQPQHF
>13|NA|TRBJ1-5|few|TRBV20-1
TGCAGTGCTAGAGGTCGGAGCAATCAGCCCCAGCATTTT
CSARGRSNQPQHF
>14|TRBD2|TRBJ2-1|few|TRBV24-1
TGTGCCACCAGTGCACGGGGGGGCACTTATGAGCAGTTCTTC
CATSARGGTYEQFF
>13|NA|TRBJ2-7|NA|TRBV27
TGTGCCAGCAGTTTCCAGGGTCTGCACGAGCAGTACTTC
CASSFQGLHEQYF
>13|NA|TRBJ1-6|NA|TRBV3-1
TGTGCCAGCAGCCAAGATCGTTTGGCACCCCTCCACTTT
CASSQDRLAPLHF
>14|NA|TRBJ1-5|NA|TRBV6-5
TGTGCCAGCAGGCCGTCGGGTAGCAATCAGCCCCAGCATTTT
CASRPSGSNQPQHF